This T cell receptor beta chain was found in a study of blood T cell repertoires in COVID-19. Study-wide background: COVID-19 samples from acute and convalescent phases originated in the United States, Italy and Spain. T cells, B-cell-depleted T cells, or PBMCs provided the cDNA or gDNA that served as material.

The CDR3 totals 22 residues. V lost 4 bases, J lost 5 bases, and 30 bases stayed unmatched. In the original workflow: Reference gene primer amplification gave estimated nucleated cell counts. Here immunoSEQ multiplex PCR was the method, and the copy in TCRdb shows in-frame clones only, minus some. For V, J and clone size, that table is used; D and trimming come from the DNA. Counted here are about 130,000 clones, approximately 74% occurring once; the ten biggest clones make up roughly 5%. This clone turned up a few times. This sequence originates from a man aged 60-69 years with acute or convalescent COVID-19. This rearrangement joins TRBV23-1 to TRBJ2-7; 9 bases align to TRBD1. TRBV23-1 is an open reading frame whose function is uncertain. Sequenced sample: peripheral blood. The CDR3 is CASSRTGTGPYYEQYGANEQYF. The CDR3 DNA reads TGCGCCAGCAGTCGAACCGGGACAGGGCCATACTACGAGCAGTACGGGGCTAACGAGCAGTACTTC.